Each of the 7 T cell receptor beta chains below was sequenced from the same sample in a study of blood T cell repertoires in COVID-19. Profiled with immunoSEQ multiplex PCR; TCRdb holds only in-frame clones, not every one. The sample contains 150,000 to 200,000 clones, around 86% of which appear only once. Sequencing was done on a sample of peripheral blood. The receptors stem from a man aged 50 to 60 with active or convalescent COVID-19.

J is TRBJ1-5 and V is TRBV12-3 or TRBV12-4, with TRBD1 matching over 8 bases. V was pared by 4 bases and J by 5 bases, with 1 base of the junction left unmatched. CDR3 length: 13 amino acids. The CDR3 spells CASSSTGDQPQHF. The CDR3 DNA reads TGTGCCAGCAGTTCGACAGGGGATCAGCCCCAGCATTTT.

This sequence joins TRBV5-4 and TRBJ2-3; 8 nucleotides line up with TRBD1. This CDR3 has 15 residues. From germline, CDR1 is SGHNT and CDR2 YYREEE (reference sequence). Trimming removed 2 bases from V and 1 base from J; junction bases left unmatched: 3. CDR3 bases: TGTGCCAGCAGCTTTGCGGACAGGGGCACAGATACGCAGTATTTT. Protein: CASSFADRGTDTQYF.

V usage is TRBV5-1 and J usage is TRBJ1-5; a weak D match, TRBD1 (6 bases). From germline, CDR1 is SGHRS and CDR2 YFSETQ. The CDR3 totals 14 residues. Trimming removed 4 bases from V and 3 bases from J, with 11 bases in between. This chain's CDR3 is CASSPGQFNQPQHF. The CDR3 DNA follows: TGCGCCAGCAGCCCTGGACAGTTCAATCAGCCCCAGCATTTT.

CDR3 amino acids: CASSPRTGSTGNTIYF. As DNA, the CDR3 is TGTGCCAGCAGCCCAAGGACAGGCTCTACTGGAAACACCATATATTTT. The chain has TRBV3-1 (or the pseudogene TRBV3-2) and TRBJ1-3; 7 bases map to TRBD1. This CDR3 has 16 residues. Trimming cost V 4 bases and J 2 bases; bases outside gene matches: 8. Germline V gene lookup returns CDR1 LGHDT and CDR2 YNNKEL (reference sequence).

The chain joins TRBV5-4 to TRBJ1-2; 8 positions agree with TRBD1. Germline CDR1 is SGHNT and CDR2 is YYREEE (reference sequence). J was trimmed by 7 bases and V by 6 bases; bases with no gene match: 11. The CDR3 extends over 14 amino acids. The CDR3 loop is CASNPGTGMGGYTF. CDR3 coding DNA: TGTGCCAGCAACCCCGGGACAGGCATGGGTGGCTACACCTTC.

This clone was found once. The chain recombines TRBV9 with TRBJ2-3, with 7 bases matching TRBD2. CDR3 length: 16 amino acids. Looked up from germline, CDR1 is SGDLS and CDR2 is YYNGEE. V was clipped by 0 bases and J by 1 base; unmatched bases: 5. CDR3 amino acids: CASSVVLAGGTDTQYF. The CDR3 DNA reads as TGTGCCAGCAGCGTAGTTTTGGCGGGGGGCACAGATACGCAGTATTTT.

V and J are TRBV3-1 (or the pseudogene TRBV3-2) and TRBJ2-3; 15 nucleotides agree with TRBD2. The germline V gene encodes CDR1 LGHDT and CDR2 YNNKEL (reference sequence). This CDR3 has 18 residues. Trimming cost V 3 bases and J 3 bases; bases outside gene matches: 7. The CDR3, as DNA: TGTGCCAGCAGCCAGGATCCGGGACTAGCGGGAGGAACAGATACGCAGTATTTT. It encodes CASSQDPGLAGGTDTQYF.